Sequencing of this TCR beta chain was carried out in a study of early T cells in non-severe SARS-CoV-2 infection. In the study overall: Sequenced bulk RNA came from whole blood that was unsorted, and chains were unpaired.

The sample holds many counts of this clonotype. Unique molecular identifiers tagged individual cDNA molecules. MiXCR, applied by TCRdb to the 5' RACE reads, yields one record per CDR3 protein. The data hold approximately 49,000 distinct CDR3 sequences, with approximately 12% observed a single time. Germline V gives CDR1 SGHRS, CDR2 YFSETQ. The CDR3 loop spans 14 amino acids. Trimming pared 4 bases from V and 6 bases from J, leaving 13 bases between. The origin of this receptor is an adult who was a healthcare worker with PCR-confirmed SARS-CoV-2 infection or an uninfected control (not recorded which). The sample comprised whole blood. The rearrangement links TRBV5-1 to TRBJ2-2, with D possibly being TRBD2 (5 bases). The DNA of the CDR3 is TGCGCCAGCAGCATTAACCCCGGGGCCGGGGAGCTGTTTTTT. Residues: CASSINPGAGELFF.